This T cell receptor beta chain was sequenced for a study of blood T cell repertoires in COVID-19. Background on the study: The United States, Italy and Spain supplied acute and convalescent COVID-19 samples.

The repertoire was sequenced with immunoSEQ multiplex PCR; TCRdb's copy has only in-frame clones and lacks some. The table includes some 250,000 clones, more than 70% detected once. This clone was recorded a few times. Per germline, CDR1 SGHTA and CDR2 FQGNSA. The J segment lost 4 bases and the V segment lost 5 bases, leaving 12 bases of the junction unmatched. The CDR3 loop spans 18 amino acids. The receptor was isolated from a man between 40 and 49 years old with active or convalescent COVID-19. V gene TRBV7-2 combines with J gene TRBJ2-1; 12 bases are shared with TRBD2. Sequenced material: peripheral blood. In nucleotides, the CDR3 is TGTGCCAGCAGCCCCGGGACTAGCGGGCTCAGGGGTTACAATGAGCAGTTCTTC. The encoded protein is CASSPGTSGLRGYNEQFF.